The 21 T cell receptor beta chains listed next were all sequenced from one sample in a study of graft-versus-host responses after intestinal transplantation. These receptors have no known antigen. This table comes from immunoSEQ multiplex PCR, and its TCRdb copy is limited to in-frame clones, with some not included. The table includes 40,000 to 55,000 clones, about 95% detected once. Sample: unstimulated CD8+ T cells sorted from spleen or lymph node cells, taken before transplant. The source of these receptors is a human donor who was the organ donor for an intestinal transplant.

This CDR3 is CASRNRGGDDTQYF. The CDR3 DNA is TGTGCCAGCAGGAATAGAGGGGGAGATGATACGCAGTATTTT. The gene calls are TRBV11-3 and TRBJ2-3; the D gene is possibly TRBD1 (6 bases). Germline CDR1 SGHNT, CDR2 YENEEA. The CDR3 consists of 14 residues. Trimming took 6 bases from V and 6 from J, leaving 16 bases between them.

The chain carries TRBV30 and TRBJ2-3, with D perhaps TRBD1 or TRBD2 (6 bases each). The CDR3 extends over 15 amino acids. The germline V gene encodes CDR1 GTSNPN and CDR2 SVGIG (reference sequence). With 0 bases removed from V and 0 bases from J, the gap between germline ends came to 10 bases. The CDR3 DNA sequence: TGTGCCTGGAGTGTCGGGGGCCCTAGCACAGATACGCAGTATTTT. Translating gives CAWSVGGPSTDTQYF.

V is TRBV27 and J is TRBJ1-1; TRBD1 matches 8 bases. Germline lookup yields CDR1 MNHEY and CDR2 SMNVEV (reference sequence). The CDR3 loop spans 14 amino acids. The J segment lost 3 bases and the V segment lost 2 bases, leaving 2 bases of the junction unmatched. The chain's CDR3 is CASSLRQGYTEAFF. As DNA, the CDR3 is TGTGCCAGCAGTTTAAGACAGGGGTACACTGAAGCTTTCTTT.

V and J are TRBV29-1 and TRBJ1-2; D is ambiguous. This CDR3 is 13 amino acids long. The germline V and J ends were trimmed by 0 bases and 4 bases, with 9 bases remaining between them. The germline gives CDR1 SQVTM, CDR2 ANQGSEA. DNA of the CDR3: TGCAGCGTTGAAGAGGGGAAGGGCTATGGCTACACCTTC. Amino acid sequence: CSVEEGKGYGYTF.

This chain joins TRBV5-8 and TRBJ2-3; 15 bases fit TRBD2. The CDR3 spans 18 residues. The V gene end was trimmed by 3 bases and the J gene end by 2 bases; junction bases not matched to a gene: 7. Per the germline V gene, CDR1 is SGHTS and CDR2 is YDEGEE. Here the CDR3 reads CASSSGTSGGINTDTQYF. The CDR3 coding sequence is TGTGCCAGCAGCTCGGGGACTAGCGGGGGGATCAACACAGATACGCAGTATTTT.

This rearrangement joins TRBV7-2 to TRBJ2-3, with TRBD2 identical over 13 bases. Germline CDR1 is SGHTA and CDR2 is FQGNSA. Trimming took 4 bases from V and 6 from J; bases not matched to a gene: 7. This CDR3 contains 16 residues. The CDR3 DNA is TGTGCCAGCAGCTCAACTAGCGGGGGGGCACTGGATACGCAGTATTTT. Its translation: CASSSTSGGALDTQYF.

This chain links TRBV4-2 with TRBJ2-4; D gene unclear. Germline lookup yields CDR1 LGHNA and CDR2 YNFKEQ. V lost 1 base, J lost 0 bases, and 13 bases lay in between. This CDR3 has 17 amino acids. CDR3 residues: CASSQVLDGVAKNIQYF. The CDR3 DNA sequence: TGTGCCAGCAGCCAAGTTCTGGACGGAGTAGCCAAAAACATTCAGTACTTC.

The chain employs TRBV29-1 and TRBJ1-1; D is unresolved. V lost 3 bases to trimming and J lost 0 bases, with 2 bases between them. The germline V gene has CDR1 SQVTM and CDR2 ANQGSEA. CDR3 length: 11 residues. The CDR3 DNA reads as TGCAGCGTTGAGTTGAACACTGAAGCTTTCTTT. Amino acids: CSVELNTEAFF.

Only one count was recorded for this clone. This rearrangement joins TRBV7-8 to TRBJ2-7; TRBD2 is a possible D gene (5 bases). Trimming stripped 3 bases from V and 2 bases from J, with 11 bases between. This CDR3 spans 14 amino acids. In germline, CDR1 is SGHVS, CDR2 FQNEAQ. The chain's CDR3 is CASSFGKAAYEQYF. CDR3 sequence (DNA): TGTGCCAGCAGCTTCGGGAAAGCCGCCTACGAGCAGTACTTC.

The count of this clone is one. The chain recombines TRBV6-5 with TRBJ1-5; 7 bases match TRBD1. The germline CDR1 and CDR2 sequences are MNHEY and SVGAGI. J was trimmed by 6 bases and V by 6 bases; bases with no gene match: 11. The CDR3 is 15 residues long. The CDR3 DNA is TGTGCCAGCAGCCAGATAAGGGGGCTCGGTCAGCCCCAGCATTTT. This gives the protein CASSQIRGLGQPQHF.

This chain uses TRBV11-2 with TRBJ1-1; no definite D call. Trimming took off 3 bases at V and 5 bases at J, with 7 bases between the two ends. Germline CDR1 SGHAT, CDR2 FQNNGV. This CDR3 contains 12 residues. The CDR3 DNA reads as TGTGCCAGCAGCTTTGAAGGAACTGAAGCTTTCTTT. As protein: CASSFEGTEAFF.

The J gene is TRBJ1-3, the V gene TRBV4-3; D gene ambiguous. Germline V gene lookup returns CDR1 LGHNA and CDR2 YSLEER. Trimming removed 1 base from V and 0 bases from J, with 7 bases in between. This CDR3 is built from 15 residues. The CDR3 spells CASSQVTDSGNTIYF. In DNA, the CDR3 is TGCGCCAGCAGCCAAGTTACAGACTCTGGAAACACCATATATTTT.

The CDR3 DNA reads TGTGCCAGCAGCCAATGGAATAGCTATTCTGAACTACCTGAGCAGTTCTTC. Translating gives CASSQWNSYSELPEQFF. This chain uses TRBV16 with TRBJ2-1, with unresolved D. Germline V gives CDR1 KGHSY, CDR2 FQNENV. The V gene lost 1 base and the J gene lost 9 bases, with 22 bases spanning the gap. The CDR3 consists of 17 residues.

This chain connects TRBV4-1 to TRBJ2-5, with unresolved D. The CDR3 contains 14 residues. The V gene's germline CDR1 is MGHRA and CDR2 YSYEKL. Trimming stripped 2 bases from V and 1 base from J, with 8 bases between. Written as DNA, the CDR3 is TGCGCCAGCAGCCAATCCCGGATCCAAGAGACCCAGTACTTC. Its protein product is CASSQSRIQETQYF.

V and J are TRBV15 and TRBJ2-5; 8 nucleotides agree with TRBD1. Trimming cost V 1 base and J 5 bases; bases outside gene matches: 18. Germline CDR1 LNHNV, CDR2 YYDKDF (reference sequence). The CDR3 extends over 19 amino acids. CDR3 residues: CATSRGSGTGGLDPETQYF. In DNA, the CDR3 is TGTGCCACCAGCAGAGGATCTGGGACAGGCGGCCTAGATCCGGAGACCCAGTACTTC.

V usage is TRBV5-6 and J usage is TRBJ1-1; D not certain. The CDR3 is 15 residues long. With 7 bases removed from V and 1 base from J, the gap between germline ends came to 17 bases. Germline values: CDR1 SGHDT, CDR2 YYEEEE. CDR3 DNA: TGTGCCAGCTCCTGGGGTGAGGGAGGGAACACTGAAGCTTTCTTT. Its protein product is CASSWGEGGNTEAFF.

The chain joins TRBV11-2 to TRBJ2-7; a weak D match, TRBD2 (6 bases). In germline, CDR1 is SGHAT, CDR2 FQNNGV. V was trimmed by 5 bases and J by 12 bases, leaving 17 bases between them. The CDR3 spans 12 residues. For the CDR3, the DNA is TGTGCCAGCAGCCGTGGACTAATGGATCTGTACTTC. Translated, it gives CASSRGLMDLYF.

The genes are TRBV5-6 and TRBJ2-7; TRBD2 agrees at 12 bases. The CDR3 totals 13 residues. Germline V gene data show CDR1 as SGHDT and CDR2 as YYEEEE. The ends lost 3 bases at V and 6 bases at J; junction bases unmatched: 1. The CDR3 DNA reads TGTGCCAGCAGCTCTAGCGGGGGGGCCGAGCAGTACTTC. Protein product: CASSSSGGAEQYF. Variable domain in full (rest from reference TRBV5-6 and TRBJ2-7): DAGVTQSPTHLIKTRGQQVTLRCSPKSGHDTVSWYQQALGQGPQFIFQYYEEEERQRGNFPDRFSGHQFPNYSSELNVNALLLGDSALYLCASSSSGGAEQYFGPGTRLTVT.

A single count supports this clone. This sequence joins TRBV15 and TRBJ1-6; 7 bases align to TRBD1. J gave up 8 bases and V 5 bases, and 12 bases lay outside the gene matches. Germline lookup yields CDR1 LNHNV and CDR2 YYDKDF (reference sequence). This CDR3 is 16 amino acids long. CDR3 coding DNA: TGTGCCACCAGCCCCGAAACCGGGACAGTGTATTCACCCCTCCACTTT. Amino acid sequence: CATSPETGTVYSPLHF.

This clone was picked up a small number of times. The genes are TRBV9 and TRBJ1-2; D is undetermined. The CDR3 is made up of 15 amino acids. The V gene lost 5 bases and the J gene lost 1 base, with 15 bases spanning the gap. In germline, CDR1 is SGDLS, CDR2 YYNGEE. CDR3 in DNA: TGTGCCAGCAGTTTAACGGGGTCGAGTAACTATGGCTACACCTTC. It encodes CASSLTGSSNYGYTF.

The rearrangement uses TRBV2 and TRBJ1-2; D remains ambiguous. This CDR3 is built from 14 residues. Germline CDR1 SNHLY, CDR2 FYNNEI. Trimming shortened V by 3 bases and J by 5 bases, and 13 bases separated the two germline ends. CDR3 loop: CASSEDGLGYGYTF. The DNA of the CDR3 is TGTGCCAGCAGTGAGGATGGACTTGGGTATGGCTACACCTTC.